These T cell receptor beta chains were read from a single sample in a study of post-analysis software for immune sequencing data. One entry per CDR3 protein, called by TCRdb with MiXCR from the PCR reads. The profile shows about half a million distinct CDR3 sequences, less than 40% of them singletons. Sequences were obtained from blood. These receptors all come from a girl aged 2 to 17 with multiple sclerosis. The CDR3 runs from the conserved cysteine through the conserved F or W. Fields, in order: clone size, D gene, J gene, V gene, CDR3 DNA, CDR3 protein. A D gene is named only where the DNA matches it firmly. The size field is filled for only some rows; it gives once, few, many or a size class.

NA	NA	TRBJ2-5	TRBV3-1	TGTGCCAGCAGCCAGGCAGGACTAACAGAGACCCAGTACTTC	CASSQAGLTETQYF
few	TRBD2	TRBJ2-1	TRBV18	TGTGCCAGCTCACCGCCCGGACTAGCGGGGGCCAAAATAAATGAGCAGTTCTTC	CASSPPGLAGAKINEQFF
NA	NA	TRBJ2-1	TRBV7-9	TGTGCCAGCAGCACCCCACAACCGAGGCCCTACAATGAGCAGTTCTTC	CASSTPQPRPYNEQFF
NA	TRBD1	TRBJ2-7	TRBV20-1	TGCAGCCCGCAGCGACAGGGCTCCTACGAGCAGTACTTC	CSPQRQGSYEQYF
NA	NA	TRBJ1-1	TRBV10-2	TGCGCCAGCAGGGAGGATCTGAACACTGAAGCTTTCTTT	CASREDLNTEAFF
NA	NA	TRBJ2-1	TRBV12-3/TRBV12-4	TGTGCCAGCAGTCTAATATTGGGGGGGGGCTTGATTATGGATGAGCAGTTCTTC	CASSLILGGGLIMDEQFF
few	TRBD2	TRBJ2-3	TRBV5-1	TGCGCCAGCAGCCCGACCAGCGGGGGGTCCACCACAGATTCCGGGGGGTCCACAGATACGCAGTATTTT	CASSPTSGGSTTDSGGSTDTQYF
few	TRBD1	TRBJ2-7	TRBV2	TGTGCCAGCATCGAACAGGGGGCAGGCTACGAGCAGTACTTC	CASIEQGAGYEQYF
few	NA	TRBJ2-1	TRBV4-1	TGCGCCAGCAGCCACAAACCCCCGTGGAATGAGCAGTTCTTC	CASSHKPPWNEQFF
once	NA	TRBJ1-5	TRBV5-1	TGCGCCAGCACCTTAAGGGGGCCCCAGCATTTT	CASTLRGPQHF
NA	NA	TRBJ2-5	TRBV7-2	TGTGCCAGCAGCCCAGGGGGAACGGGGGAGCAGTACTTC	CASSPGGTGEQYF
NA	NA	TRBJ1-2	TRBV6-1	TGTGCCAGCAGTGAATCCAGGCAGAACTATGGCTACACCTTC	CASSESRQNYGYTF
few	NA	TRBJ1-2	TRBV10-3	TGTGCCATCAGCCGGGACGGAAACTATGGCTACACCTTC	CAISRDGNYGYTF
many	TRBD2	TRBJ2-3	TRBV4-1	TGCGCCAGCAGCCAAGGATGGAGCGGGGTGGCAGATACGCAGTATTTT	CASSQGWSGVADTQYF
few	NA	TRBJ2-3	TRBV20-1	TGCAGTGCTGTGCGCCCCCTAGCACCAGATACGCAGTATTTT	CSAVRPLAPDTQYF
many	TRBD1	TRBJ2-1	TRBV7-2	TGTGCCAGCAGACCGGACAGGGGGGACTACAATGAGCAGTTCTTC	CASRPDRGDYNEQFF
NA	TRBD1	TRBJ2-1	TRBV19	TGTGTCAGTAGTCTTGGGACAGGTCTATACAATGAGCAGTTCTTC	CVSSLGTGLYNEQFF
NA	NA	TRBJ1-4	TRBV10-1	TGCGTCAGCAACGGACGAACGGGGGAAAAACTGTTTTTT	CVSNGRTGEKLFF
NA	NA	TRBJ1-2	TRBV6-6	TGTGCCAGCAGTTACGGGGAAAGGATGAGCTATGGCTACACCTTC	CASSYGERMSYGYTF
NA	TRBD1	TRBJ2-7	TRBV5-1	TGCGCCAGCAGCTTGGTCGGGACAGGGGCTATCGACGAGCAGTACTTC	CASSLVGTGAIDEQYF
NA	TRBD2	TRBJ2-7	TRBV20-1	TGCAGTGCTACGACTCACGAGGCGCTAGCGGGGGCTAGCGAGCAGTACTTC	CSATTHEALAGASEQYF
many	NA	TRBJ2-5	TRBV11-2	TGTGCCAGCAGCTTAGTTTCGACAGCAGAGACCCAGTACTTC	CASSLVSTAETQYF
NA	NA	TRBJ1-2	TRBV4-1	TGCGCCAGCAGCCAGGAGGGAAGGGGAGGACCTTATGGCTACACCTTC	CASSQEGRGGPYGYTF
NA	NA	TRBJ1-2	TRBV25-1	TGTGCCAGCAGTGCTGCAAACTATGGCTACACCTTC	CASSAANYGYTF
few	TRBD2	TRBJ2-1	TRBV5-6	TGTGCCAGCAGCTTGTTAGGCCTAGCGGGGGACAATGAGCAGTTCTTC	CASSLLGLAGDNEQFF
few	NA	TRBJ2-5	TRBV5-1	TGCGCCAGCAGCGGACAGAAATGGGAGACCCAGTACTTC	CASSGQKWETQYF
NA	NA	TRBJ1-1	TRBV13	TGTGCCAGCAGCGCCCTCAGGGTCACTGAAGCTTTCTTT	CASSALRVTEAFF
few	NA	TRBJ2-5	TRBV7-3	TGTGCCAGCAGCTCCAGGGCCAGCTGGGAGACCCAGTACTTC	CASSSRASWETQYF
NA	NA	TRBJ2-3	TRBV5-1	TGCGCCAGCAGCTTGGACCCGGGGGGCACAGATACGCAGTATTTT	CASSLDPGGTDTQYF
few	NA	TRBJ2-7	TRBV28	TGTGCCAGCAGGTCAAGCAAGAGCGAGCAGTACTTC	CASRSSKSEQYF
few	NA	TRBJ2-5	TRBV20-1	TGCAGTGCTAGTTCGCCAGCAGACCAAGAGACCCAGTACTTC	CSASSPADQETQYF
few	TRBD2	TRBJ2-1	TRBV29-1	TGCAGCGCTGGGACTACGCCTACAAATGAGCAGTTCTTC	CSAGTTPTNEQFF
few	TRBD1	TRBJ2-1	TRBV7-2	TGTGCCAGCAACGTCGACAGGGGTTCCTACAATGAGCAGTTCTTC	CASNVDRGSYNEQFF
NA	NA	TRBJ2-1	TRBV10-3	TGTGCCATCAGTGAGTCGGGACTCTCCCCCTACAATGAGCAGTTCTTC	CAISESGLSPYNEQFF
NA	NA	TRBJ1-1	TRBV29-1	TGCAGCGTTGCCTTCACTGAAGCTTTCTTT	CSVAFTEAFF
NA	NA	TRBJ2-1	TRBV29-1	TGCAGCGTTGAAGCCAGGGTGGGCTCCTACAATGAGCAGTTCTTC	CSVEARVGSYNEQFF
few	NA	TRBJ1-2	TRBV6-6	TGTGCCAGCAGGCCCCCCACCGACAGGTCAAGGTTTGGCTACACCTTC	CASRPPTDRSRFGYTF
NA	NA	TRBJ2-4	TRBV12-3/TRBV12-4	TGTGCCAGCAGTTTAGCTGGATACCTAGCCAAAAACATTCAGTACTTC	CASSLAGYLAKNIQYF
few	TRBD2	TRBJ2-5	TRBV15	TGTGCCACCAGCAGAGGTTTGGGGGGGAGAGAGACCCAGTACTTC	CATSRGLGGRETQYF
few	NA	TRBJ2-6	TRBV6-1	TGTGCCAGCAGTGAGTCCTCTGGGGCCAACGTCCTGACTTTC	CASSESSGANVLTF
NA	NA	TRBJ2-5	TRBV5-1	TGCGCCAGCAGCGAAACCACGAGGGATCTGAACTATCGGCAGTACTTC	CASSETTRDLNYRQYF
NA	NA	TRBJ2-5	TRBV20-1	TGCAGTGTGGCTCGGGAGATAGAGACCCAGTACTTC	CSVAREIETQYF
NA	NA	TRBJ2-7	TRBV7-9	TGTGCCAGCAGCTTAGTGACAAGTCGGGAACAGTACTTC	CASSLVTSREQYF
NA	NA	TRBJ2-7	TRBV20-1	TGCAGTGCTAGACCTGGACAGTCCCCGAGCTCCTACGAGCAGTACTTC	CSARPGQSPSSYEQYF
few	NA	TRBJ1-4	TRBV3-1	TGTGCCAGCAGCGGTGGTGAAAAACTGTTTTTT	CASSGGEKLFF
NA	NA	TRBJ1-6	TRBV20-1	TGCAGTGCACAGAGTCTCGCAGGGGATAATTCACCCCTCCACTTT	CSAQSLAGDNSPLHF
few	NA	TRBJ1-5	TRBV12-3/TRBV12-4	TGTGCCAGCAGTTTGAGGGAGGGCCAGCCCCAGCATTTT	CASSLREGQPQHF
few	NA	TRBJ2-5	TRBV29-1	TGCAGCGCCAATCTGGGGGGAGAGACCCAGTACTTC	CSANLGGETQYF
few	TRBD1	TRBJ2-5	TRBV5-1	TGCGCCAGCAGCTTGGATGGTACAGGGGAAGAGACCCAGTACTTC	CASSLDGTGEETQYF
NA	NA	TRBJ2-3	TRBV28	TGTGCCAGCAGTTTAATGTACAGAGGGCGCACAGATACGCAGTATTTT	CASSLMYRGRTDTQYF
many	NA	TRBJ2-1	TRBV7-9	TGTGCCAGCAGCCCCGGGACTGGTTACAATGAGCAGTTCTTC	CASSPGTGYNEQFF
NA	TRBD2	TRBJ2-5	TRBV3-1	TGTGCCAGCAGCCCAGATTGGACTAGCGAATCGGAGACCCAGTACTTC	CASSPDWTSESETQYF